Each of the 2 T cell receptor beta chains below was sequenced from the same sample in a study of blood T cell repertoires in COVID-19. This table comes from immunoSEQ multiplex PCR, and its TCRdb copy is limited to in-frame clones, with some not included. The data hold around 180,000 clones, with 88% observed a single time. Material for sequencing was peripheral blood. The receptor set was obtained from a man aged 55 to 70 with acute or convalescent COVID-19.

J is TRBJ1-2 and V is TRBV19; no clear D gene. V was cut by 0 bases and J by 4 bases, with 6 bases left in between. Germline-derived CDR1 and CDR2 are LNHDA and SQIVND (reference sequence). The CDR3 has 13 amino acids. CDR3 nucleotide sequence: TGTGCCAGTAGTATAGACGGTCCCTATGGCTACACCTTC. It translates to CASSIDGPYGYTF.

This chain uses TRBV3-1 (or the pseudogene TRBV3-2) with TRBJ1-4, with D unresolved. CDR3 length: 15 amino acids. With 1 base removed from V and 8 bases from J, the gap between germline ends came to 14 bases. Germline loops: CDR1 LGHDT, CDR2 YNNKEL (reference sequence). CDR3 protein: CASSQVTGVGEKLFF. CDR3 sequence (DNA): TGTGCCAGCAGCCAAGTCACCGGGGTAGGGGAAAAACTGTTTTTT.